This T cell receptor beta chain was sequenced during a study of T cells in Graves' hyperthyroidism and ophthalmopathy. Amplification yielded TCR beta CDR3 regions, with RNA transcripts as the source. First-round RT-PCR targeting the TCR CDR3 was performed with the HTBI primer set. Using its own MiXCR run on the multiplex PCR reads, TCRdb lists one record per CDR3 protein. This sample has about 400,000 distinct CDR3 sequences, with about an eighth found just once. CDR1 MDHEN and CDR2 SYDVKM come from the germline V gene. The junction had 14 bases not matched to a gene; V was cut back by 3 bases and J by 11 bases. The CDR3 spans 16 residues. Patients were aged 18 to 65, had disease duration under 2 months, and had newly diagnosed hyperthyroidism.

The specimen was blood. The TCR sequence derives from a woman under 30 with Graves' hyperthyroidism. This chain connects TRBV28 to TRBJ1-5; TRBD1 agrees at 9 bases. CDR3 protein: CASSLPDRGAGTAQHF. CDR3 bases: TGTGCCAGCAGTTTGCCGGACAGGGGCGCGGGAACTGCCCAGCATTTT.